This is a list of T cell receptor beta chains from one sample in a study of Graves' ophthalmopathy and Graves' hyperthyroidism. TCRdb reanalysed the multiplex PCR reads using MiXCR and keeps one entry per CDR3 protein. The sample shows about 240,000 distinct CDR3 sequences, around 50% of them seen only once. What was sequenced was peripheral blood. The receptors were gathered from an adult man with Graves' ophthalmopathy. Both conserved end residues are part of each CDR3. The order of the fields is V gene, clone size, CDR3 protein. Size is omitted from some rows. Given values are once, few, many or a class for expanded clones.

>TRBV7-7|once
CASSLDFSAEAFF
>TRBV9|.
CASSKGEGSGQPQHF
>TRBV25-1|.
CASSEFGDPGGNTEAFF
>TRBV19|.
CASSIEFNQETQYF
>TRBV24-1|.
CATSESGTGNYEQYF
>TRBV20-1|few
CSAKRDGNQPQHF
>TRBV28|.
CASSLAGTAYEQYF
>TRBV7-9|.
CASSFYPFQGNGYTF
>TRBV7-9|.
CASSSDNQPQHF
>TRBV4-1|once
CASSQDPGSGSINEQYF
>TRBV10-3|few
CAISEPGQGGINEKLFF
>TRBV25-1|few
CASSPPGEVGDTQYF
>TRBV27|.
CASSLSVRGGLSYEQYF
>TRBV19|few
CASSIRDRIYGYTF
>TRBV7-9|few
CASSSRDSNTGELFF
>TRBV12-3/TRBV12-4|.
CASSTTDDSYEQYF
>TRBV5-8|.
CASSLVGAGSPLHF
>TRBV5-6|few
CASSHEGQGPDYGYTF
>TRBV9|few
CASSVGWGQPQHF
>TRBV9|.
CASSVGGANNNYGYTF
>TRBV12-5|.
CASSPGQTSEAFF
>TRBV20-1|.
CSASPDISNQPQHF
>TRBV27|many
CASSLLGGSPLHF
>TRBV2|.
CASSELFEGDTQYF
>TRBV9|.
CASSLNRDRPYEQYF
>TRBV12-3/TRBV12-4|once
CASSLGAPEAFF
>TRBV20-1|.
CSAPGLGQETQYF
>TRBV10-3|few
CATAHLAGGYEQYF
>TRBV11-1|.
CASSLTPYEQFF
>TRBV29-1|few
CSVRPQGGETQYF
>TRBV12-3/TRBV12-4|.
CASSSHAGQGVYGYTF
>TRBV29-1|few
CSVRDPGQGSSYEQYF
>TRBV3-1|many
CASSQDIGPSGSSRF
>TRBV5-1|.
CASGTAEETQYF
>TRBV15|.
CATSRDPGTDPTGELFF
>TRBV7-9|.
CASNPTGSRETQYF
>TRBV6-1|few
CASSSDSEAFF
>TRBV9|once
CASSLAGGSSGANVLTF
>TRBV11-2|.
CASSSRDIQETQYF
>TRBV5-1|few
CASSHGRRYSGANVLTF
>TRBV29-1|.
CSVEVSLNQPQHF
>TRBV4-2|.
CASSQEAGGWYEQYF
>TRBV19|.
CASSFEKLFF
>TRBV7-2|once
CASSLSGQGSWYEQYF
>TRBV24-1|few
CATSGITTQDQETQYF
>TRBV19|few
CASSITTGGGGYTF
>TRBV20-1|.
CSASPPGQGDEQYF
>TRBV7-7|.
CASSLRDRPFTDTQYF
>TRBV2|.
CASSVRTSGGISYEQYF
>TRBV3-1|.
CASTVRETQYF
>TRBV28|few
CASSLPRTVSGNTIYF
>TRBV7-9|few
CASSSVGTGDGYTF
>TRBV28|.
CASSSGLSETQYF
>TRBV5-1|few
CASSLLGTEAFF
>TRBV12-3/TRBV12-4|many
CASSPTGAGQETQYF
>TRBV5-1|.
CASSFARAANTGELFF
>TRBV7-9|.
CASSLERDNYGYTF
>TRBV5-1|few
CASSGTSGVDEQYF
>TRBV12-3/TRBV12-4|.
CASSLGRVDEQYF
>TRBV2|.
CASSDIEDSNQPQHF